The T cell receptor beta chain described here comes from a study of T cells in Graves' hyperthyroidism and ophthalmopathy. RNA transcripts provided the source from which TCR beta CDR3 regions were amplified. HTBI primers were the set used in a first-round RT-PCR of the TCR CDR3. TCRdb recomputed calls from the multiplex PCR reads with MiXCR, one row per CDR3 protein. This table has some 350,000 distinct CDR3 sequences, less than 20% appearing once. Diagnostic assessment was based on clinical symptoms, serum thyroxine and TRAb, thyroid ultrasound and orbital computed tomography. Germline assignment: CDR1 SNHLY and CDR2 FYNNEI. The length of the CDR3 is 15 residues. V was clipped by 2 bases and J by 1 base, with 11 bases between them. At least ten counts were recorded for this clonotype.

The sequenced sample was blood. The clonotype comes from a woman between 18 and 29 years old with Graves' hyperthyroidism that later progressed to Graves' ophthalmopathy. V is TRBV2 and J is TRBJ1-1; D is possibly TRBD1 (5 bases). This CDR3 reads CASSETPGANTEAFF. The CDR3 DNA sequence: TGTGCCAGCAGTGAAACCCCCGGGGCGAACACTGAAGCTTTCTTT.